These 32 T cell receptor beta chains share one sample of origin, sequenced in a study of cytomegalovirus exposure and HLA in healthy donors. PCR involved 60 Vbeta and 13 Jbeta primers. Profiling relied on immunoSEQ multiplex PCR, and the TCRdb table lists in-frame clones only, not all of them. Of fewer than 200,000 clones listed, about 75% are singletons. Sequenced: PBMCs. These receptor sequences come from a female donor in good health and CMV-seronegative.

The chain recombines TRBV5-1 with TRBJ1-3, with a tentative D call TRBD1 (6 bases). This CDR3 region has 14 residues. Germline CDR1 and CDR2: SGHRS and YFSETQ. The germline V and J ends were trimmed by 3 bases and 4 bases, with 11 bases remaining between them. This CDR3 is CASSSSGEGNTIYF. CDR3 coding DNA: TGCGCCAGCAGCTCCTCAGGGGAGGGAAACACCATATATTTT. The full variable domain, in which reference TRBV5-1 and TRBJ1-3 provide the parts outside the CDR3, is KAGVTQTPRYLIKTRGQQVTLSCSPISGHRSVSWYQQTPGQGLQFLFEYFSETQRNKGNFPGRFSGRQFSNSRSEMNVSTLELGDSALYLCASSSSGEGNTIYFGEGSWLTVV.

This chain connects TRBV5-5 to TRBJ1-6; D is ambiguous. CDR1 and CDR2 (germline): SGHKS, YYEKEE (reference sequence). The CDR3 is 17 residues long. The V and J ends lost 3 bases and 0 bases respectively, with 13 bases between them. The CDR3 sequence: CASSSLSSSSYNSPLHF. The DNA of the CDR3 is TGTGCCAGCAGCTCACTCTCTAGTAGCTCCTATAATTCACCCCTCCACTTT.

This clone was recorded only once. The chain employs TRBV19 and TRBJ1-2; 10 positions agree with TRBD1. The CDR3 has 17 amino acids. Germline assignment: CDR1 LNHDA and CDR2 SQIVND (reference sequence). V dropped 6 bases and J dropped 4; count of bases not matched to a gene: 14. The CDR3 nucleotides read TGTGCCAGTAGCCCAGGGGACAGGGGTCGCCTCTCCTATGGCTACACCTTC. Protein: CASSPGDRGRLSYGYTF.

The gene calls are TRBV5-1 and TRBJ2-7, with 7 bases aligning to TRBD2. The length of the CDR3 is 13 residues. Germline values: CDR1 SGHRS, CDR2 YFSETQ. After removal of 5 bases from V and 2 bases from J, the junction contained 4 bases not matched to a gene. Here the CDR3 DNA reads TGCGCCAGCAGATCTGGGGGGGCCTACGAGCAGTACTTC. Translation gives CASRSGGAYEQYF.

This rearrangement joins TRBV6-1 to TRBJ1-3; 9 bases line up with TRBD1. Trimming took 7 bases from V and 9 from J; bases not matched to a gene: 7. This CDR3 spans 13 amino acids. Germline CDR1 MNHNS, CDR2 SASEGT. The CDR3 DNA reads TGTGCCAGCACGGGACAGGGTATTGGCACCATATATTTT. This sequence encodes CASTGQGIGTIYF.

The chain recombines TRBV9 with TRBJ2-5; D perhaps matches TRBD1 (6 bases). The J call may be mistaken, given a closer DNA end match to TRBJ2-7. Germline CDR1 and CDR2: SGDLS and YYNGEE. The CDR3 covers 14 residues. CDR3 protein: CASSPAQGPYEQYF. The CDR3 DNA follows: TGTGCCAGCAGCCCCGCACAGGGTCCCTACGAGCAGTACTTC.

CDR3 bases: TGTGCCAGTAGTATAGACGGGGGGGCTGAAGCTTTCTTT. This translates into CASSIDGGAEAFF. The V and J genes are TRBV19 and TRBJ1-1, with D tentatively TRBD1 (5 bases). V was shortened by 0 bases and J by 6 bases, with 8 bases between the two germline ends. The length of the CDR3 is 13 residues. CDR1 is LNHDA, CDR2 SQIVND, per germline (reference sequence).

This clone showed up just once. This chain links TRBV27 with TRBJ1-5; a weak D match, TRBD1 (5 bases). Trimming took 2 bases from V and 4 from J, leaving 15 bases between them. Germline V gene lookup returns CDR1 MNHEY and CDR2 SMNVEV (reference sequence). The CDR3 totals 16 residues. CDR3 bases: TGTGCCAGCAGTTTAGCAGGGAACCTGAGGAATCAGCCCCAGCATTTT. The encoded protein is CASSLAGNLRNQPQHF.

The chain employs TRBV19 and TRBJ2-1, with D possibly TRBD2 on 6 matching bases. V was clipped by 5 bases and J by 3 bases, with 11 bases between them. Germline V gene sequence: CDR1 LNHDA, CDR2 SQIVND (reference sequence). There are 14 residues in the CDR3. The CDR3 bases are TGTGCCAGTAGTTTTGTTAGCGGCTACAATGAGCAGTTCTTC. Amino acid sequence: CASSFVSGYNEQFF.

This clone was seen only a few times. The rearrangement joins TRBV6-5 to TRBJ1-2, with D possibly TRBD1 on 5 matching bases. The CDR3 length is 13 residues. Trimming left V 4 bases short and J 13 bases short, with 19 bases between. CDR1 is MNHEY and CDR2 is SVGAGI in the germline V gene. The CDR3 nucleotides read TGTGCCAGCAGTTCTGGGGCCACCGAAACTCTCACCTTC. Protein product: CASSSGATETLTF.

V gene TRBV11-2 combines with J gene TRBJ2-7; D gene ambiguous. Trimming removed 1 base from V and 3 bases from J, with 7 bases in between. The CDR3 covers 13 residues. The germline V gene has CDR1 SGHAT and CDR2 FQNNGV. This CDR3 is CASSLVADYEQYF. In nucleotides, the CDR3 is TGTGCCAGCAGCTTAGTCGCAGACTACGAGCAGTACTTC. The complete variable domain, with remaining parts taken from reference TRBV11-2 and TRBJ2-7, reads EAGVAQSPRYKIIEKRQSVAFWCNPISGHATLYWYQQILGQGPKLLIQFQNNGVVDDSQLPKDRFSAERLKGVDSTLKIQPAKLEDSAVYLCASSLVADYEQYFGPGTRLTVT.

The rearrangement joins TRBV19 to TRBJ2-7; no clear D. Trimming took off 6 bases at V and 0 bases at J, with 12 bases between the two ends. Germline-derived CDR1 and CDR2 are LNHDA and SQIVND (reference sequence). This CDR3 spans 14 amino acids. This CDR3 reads CASRLTPSSYEQYF. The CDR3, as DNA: TGTGCCAGTAGATTGACACCGAGCTCCTACGAGCAGTACTTC. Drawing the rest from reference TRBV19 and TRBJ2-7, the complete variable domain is DGGITQSPKYLFRKEGQNVTLSCEQNLNHDAMYWYRQDPGQGLRLIYYSQIVNDFQKGDIAEGYSVSREKKESFPLTVTSAQKNPTAFYLCASRLTPSSYEQYFGPGTRLTVT.

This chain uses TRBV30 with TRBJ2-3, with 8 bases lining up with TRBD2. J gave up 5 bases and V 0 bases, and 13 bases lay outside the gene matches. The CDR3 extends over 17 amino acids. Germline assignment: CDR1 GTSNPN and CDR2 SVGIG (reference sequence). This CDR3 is CAWSVSLRRGGKDTQYF. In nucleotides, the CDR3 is TGTGCCTGGAGTGTTTCGCTCCGTCGGGGGGGCAAAGATACGCAGTATTTT.

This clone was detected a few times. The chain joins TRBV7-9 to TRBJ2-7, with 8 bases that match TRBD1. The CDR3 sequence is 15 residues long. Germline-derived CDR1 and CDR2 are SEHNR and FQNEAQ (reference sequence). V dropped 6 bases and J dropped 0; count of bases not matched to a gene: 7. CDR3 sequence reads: CASRRRTGSSYEQYF. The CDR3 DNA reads TGTGCCAGCAGGAGAAGGACAGGGAGCTCCTACGAGCAGTACTTC.

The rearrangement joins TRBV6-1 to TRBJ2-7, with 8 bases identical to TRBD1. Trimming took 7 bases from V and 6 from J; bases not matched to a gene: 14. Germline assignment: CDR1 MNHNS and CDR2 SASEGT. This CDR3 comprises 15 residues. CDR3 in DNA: TGTGCCAGCACCCCACAACAGGGGGAACGTGGCGAGCAGTACTTC. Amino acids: CASTPQQGERGEQYF.

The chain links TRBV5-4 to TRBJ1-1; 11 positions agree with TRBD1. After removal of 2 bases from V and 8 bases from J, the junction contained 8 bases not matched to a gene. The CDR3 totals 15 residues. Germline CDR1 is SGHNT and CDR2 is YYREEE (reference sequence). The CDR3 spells CASSFVGDRGLEAFF. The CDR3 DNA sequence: TGTGCCAGCAGCTTTGTTGGGGACAGGGGGTTGGAAGCTTTCTTT.

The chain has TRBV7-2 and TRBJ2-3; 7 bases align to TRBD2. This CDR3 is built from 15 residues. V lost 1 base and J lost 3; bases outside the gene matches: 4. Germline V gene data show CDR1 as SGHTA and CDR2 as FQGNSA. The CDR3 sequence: CASSLVGGSTDTQYF. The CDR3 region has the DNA TGTGCCAGCAGCTTAGTTGGCGGGAGTACAGATACGCAGTATTTT.

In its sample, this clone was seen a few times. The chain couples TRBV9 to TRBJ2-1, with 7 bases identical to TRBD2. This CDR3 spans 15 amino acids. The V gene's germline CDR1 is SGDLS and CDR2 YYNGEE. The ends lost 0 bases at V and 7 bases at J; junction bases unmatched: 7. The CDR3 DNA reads TGTGCCAGCAGCGTAGGCCAGCGGGATATAAATGAGCAGTTCTTC. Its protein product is CASSVGQRDINEQFF.

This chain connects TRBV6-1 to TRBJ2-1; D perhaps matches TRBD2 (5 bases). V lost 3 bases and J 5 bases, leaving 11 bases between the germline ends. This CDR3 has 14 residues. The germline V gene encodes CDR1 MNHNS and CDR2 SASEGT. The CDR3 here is CASSDRGTDNEQFF. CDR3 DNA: TGTGCCAGCAGTGATCGGGGAACCGACAATGAGCAGTTCTTC.

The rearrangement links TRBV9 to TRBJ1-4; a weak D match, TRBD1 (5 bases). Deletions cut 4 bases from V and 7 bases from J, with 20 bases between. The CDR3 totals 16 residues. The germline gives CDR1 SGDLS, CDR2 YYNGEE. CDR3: CASSPGVGGPGEKLFF. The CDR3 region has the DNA TGTGCCAGCAGCCCTGGGGTCGGGGGTCCGGGTGAAAAACTGTTTTTT.

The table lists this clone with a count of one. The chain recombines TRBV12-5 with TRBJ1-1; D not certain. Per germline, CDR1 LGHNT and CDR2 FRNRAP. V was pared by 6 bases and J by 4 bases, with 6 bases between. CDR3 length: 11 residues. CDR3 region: CASGNPTEAFF. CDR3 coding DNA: TGTGCTAGTGGCAATCCCACTGAAGCTTTCTTT.

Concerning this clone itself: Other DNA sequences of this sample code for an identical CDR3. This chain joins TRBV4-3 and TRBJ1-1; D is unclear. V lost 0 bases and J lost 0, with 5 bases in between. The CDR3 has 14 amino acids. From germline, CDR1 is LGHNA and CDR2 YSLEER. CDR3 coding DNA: TGCGCCAGCAGCCAAGATCGGGTGAACACTGAAGCTTTCTTT. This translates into CASSQDRVNTEAFF.

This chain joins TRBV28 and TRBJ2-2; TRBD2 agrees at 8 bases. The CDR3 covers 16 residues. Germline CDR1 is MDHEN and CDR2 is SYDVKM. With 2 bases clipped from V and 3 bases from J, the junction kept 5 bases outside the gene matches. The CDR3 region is CASSLMGLEYTGELFF. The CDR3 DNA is TGTGCCAGCAGTTTAATGGGACTAGAATACACCGGGGAGCTGTTTTTT.

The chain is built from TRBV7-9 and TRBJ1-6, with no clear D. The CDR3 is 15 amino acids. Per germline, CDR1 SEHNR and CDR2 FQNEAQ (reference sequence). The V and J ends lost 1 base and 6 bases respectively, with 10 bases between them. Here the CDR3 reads CASSLVSGGNSPLHF. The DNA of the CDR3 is TGTGCCAGCAGCTTAGTGTCAGGAGGTAATTCACCCCTCCACTTT.

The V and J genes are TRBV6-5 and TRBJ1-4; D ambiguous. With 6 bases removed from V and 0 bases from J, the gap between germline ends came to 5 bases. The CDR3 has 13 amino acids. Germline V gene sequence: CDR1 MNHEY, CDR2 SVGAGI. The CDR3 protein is CASSIATNEKLFF. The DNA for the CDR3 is TGTGCCAGCAGCATTGCAACTAATGAAAAACTGTTTTTT.

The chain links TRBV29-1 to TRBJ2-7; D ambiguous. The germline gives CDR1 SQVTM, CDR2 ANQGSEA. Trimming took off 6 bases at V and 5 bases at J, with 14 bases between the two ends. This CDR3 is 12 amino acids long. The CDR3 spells CSVLKTGDEQYF. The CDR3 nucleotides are TGCAGCGTGCTAAAGACGGGTGACGAGCAGTACTTC.

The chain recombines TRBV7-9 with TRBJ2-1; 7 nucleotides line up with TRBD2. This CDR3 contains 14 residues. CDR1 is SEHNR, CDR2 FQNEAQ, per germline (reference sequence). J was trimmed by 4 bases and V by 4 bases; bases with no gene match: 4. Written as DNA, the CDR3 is TGTGCCAGCAGCTACGCCGGGGGGTACAATGAGCAGTTCTTC. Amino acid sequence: CASSYAGGYNEQFF. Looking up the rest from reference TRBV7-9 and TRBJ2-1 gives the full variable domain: DTGVSQNPRHKITKRGQNVTFRCDPISEHNRLYWYRQTLGQGPEFLTYFQNEAQLEKSRLLSDRFSAERPKGSFSTLEIQRTEQGDSAMYLCASSYAGGYNEQFFGPGTRLTVL.

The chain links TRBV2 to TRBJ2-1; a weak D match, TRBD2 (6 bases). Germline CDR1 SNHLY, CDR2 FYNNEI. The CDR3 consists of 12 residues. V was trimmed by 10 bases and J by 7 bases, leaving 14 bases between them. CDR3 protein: CATRLVKNEQFF. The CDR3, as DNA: TGTGCCACCAGACTAGTTAAGAATGAGCAGTTCTTC.

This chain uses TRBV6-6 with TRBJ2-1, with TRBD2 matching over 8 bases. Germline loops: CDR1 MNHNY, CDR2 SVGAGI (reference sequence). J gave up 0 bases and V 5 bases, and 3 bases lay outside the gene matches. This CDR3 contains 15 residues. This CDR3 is CASSDLAGSYNEQFF. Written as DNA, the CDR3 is TGTGCCAGCAGTGACCTAGCGGGCTCCTACAATGAGCAGTTCTTC.

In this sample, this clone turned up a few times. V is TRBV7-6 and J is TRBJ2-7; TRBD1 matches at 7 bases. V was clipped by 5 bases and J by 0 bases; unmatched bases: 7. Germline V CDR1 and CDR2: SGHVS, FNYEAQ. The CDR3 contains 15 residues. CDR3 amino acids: CASSPGQDSSYEQYF. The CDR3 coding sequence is TGTGCCAGCAGCCCAGGACAGGACAGCTCCTACGAGCAGTACTTC. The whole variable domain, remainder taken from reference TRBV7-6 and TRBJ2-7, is GAGVSQSPRYKVTKRGQDVALRCDPISGHVSLYWYRQALGQGPEFLTYFNYEAQQDKSGLPNDRFSAERPEGSISTLTIQRTEQRDSAMYRCASSPGQDSSYEQYFGPGTRLTVT.

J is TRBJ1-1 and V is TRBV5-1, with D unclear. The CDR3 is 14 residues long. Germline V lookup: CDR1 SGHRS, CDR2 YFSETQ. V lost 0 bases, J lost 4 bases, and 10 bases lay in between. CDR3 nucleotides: TGCGCCAGCAGCTTGGACGGGGTGCCCACTGAAGCTTTCTTT. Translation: CASSLDGVPTEAFF.

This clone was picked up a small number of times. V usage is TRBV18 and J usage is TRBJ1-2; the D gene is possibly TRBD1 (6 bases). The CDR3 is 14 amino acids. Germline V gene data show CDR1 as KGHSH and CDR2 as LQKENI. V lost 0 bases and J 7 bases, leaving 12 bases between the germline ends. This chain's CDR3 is CASSPPDRPVGYTF. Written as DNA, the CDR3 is TGTGCCAGCTCACCACCCGACAGGCCGGTTGGCTACACCTTC.